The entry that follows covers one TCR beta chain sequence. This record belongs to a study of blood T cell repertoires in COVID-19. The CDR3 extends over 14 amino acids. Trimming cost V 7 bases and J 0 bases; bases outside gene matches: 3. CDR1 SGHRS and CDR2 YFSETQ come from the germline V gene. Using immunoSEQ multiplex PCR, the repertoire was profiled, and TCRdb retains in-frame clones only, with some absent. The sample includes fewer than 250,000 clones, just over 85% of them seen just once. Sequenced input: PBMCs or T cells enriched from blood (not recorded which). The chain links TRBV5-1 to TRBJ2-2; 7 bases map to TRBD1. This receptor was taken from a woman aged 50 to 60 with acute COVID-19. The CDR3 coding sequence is TGCGCCAGCGCCGGGACAGCGAACACCGGGGAGCTGTTTTTT. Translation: CASAGTANTGELFF.